This is a list of T cell receptor beta chains from one sample in a study of OX40 agonist ivuxolimab in advanced cancers. Assay used: immunoSEQ multiplex PCR; TCRdb lists only in-frame clones, some missing. The sample contains 36,000 or so clones, approximately 79% of which appear only once. The sequenced sample was CD4+ or CD8+ T cells sorted from blood, obtained in a trial of the OX40 agonist ivuxolimab. All receptors come from an adult with an advanced solid tumor such as melanoma, head and neck, liver or kidney cancer. CDR3s include the opening cysteine and the closing phenylalanine or tryptophan. The D gene is left open where the match is weak. The listing skips clone size in some rows; elsewhere it reads once, few, many or a size class.

clone_size	cdr3_length	v_call	j_call	d_call	cdr3_nt	cdr3_aa
NA	14	TRBV30	TRBJ1-6	TRBD1	TGTGCCTGGAGCCAGGGACAGGGAAATTCACCCCTCCACTTT	CAWSQGQGNSPLHF
NA	15	TRBV6-5	TRBJ1-3	TRBD1	TGTGCCAGCAGTTCCTCAGGGGGCTCTGGAAACACCATATATTTT	CASSSSGGSGNTIYF
once	14	TRBV7-9	TRBJ1-1	NA	TGTGCCAGCAGCTTACAGGGGCCCTACGCTGAAGCTTTCTTT	CASSLQGPYAEAFF
NA	14	TRBV6-5	TRBJ1-1	NA	TGTGCCAGCAGTTCCCGGACAACGAACACTGAAGCTTTCTTT	CASSSRTTNTEAFF
NA	15	TRBV10-3	TRBJ2-2	TRBD1	TGTGCCATCAGTGAGTCGGTACAGGGGGTCCGGGAGCTGTTTTTT	CAISESVQGVRELFF
NA	14	TRBV7-9	TRBJ1-2	NA	TGTGCCAGCAGCCCCGCGCCGACTAACTATGGCTACACCTTC	CASSPAPTNYGYTF
few	13	TRBV13	TRBJ1-1	NA	TGTGCCAGCAGCGGCGATGAGGGCACTGAAGCTTTCTTT	CASSGDEGTEAFF
NA	16	TRBV18	TRBJ2-5	TRBD1	TGTGCCAGCTCACCAAACTTAGACAGGGAAGGGAAGACCCAGTACTTC	CASSPNLDREGKTQYF
NA	15	TRBV19	TRBJ2-3	TRBD1	TGTGCCAGTAGTATAGCAGGGGGAGGCACAGATACGCAGTATTTT	CASSIAGGGTDTQYF
NA	17	TRBV5-4	TRBJ2-3	TRBD2	TGTGCCAGCAGCTTGGGCTCTAGCGGGATTAGCACAGATACGCAGTATTTT	CASSLGSSGISTDTQYF
NA	13	TRBV7-9	TRBJ1-1	NA	TGTGCCAGCAGCTTATTCGGAGGAACTGAAGCTTTCTTT	CASSLFGGTEAFF
NA	18	TRBV28	TRBJ2-3	TRBD2	TGTGCCAGCAGTTTGGGGACTAGCGGGGGGGAACTCACAGATACGCAGTATTTT	CASSLGTSGGELTDTQYF
NA	21	TRBV4-1	TRBJ2-1	TRBD2	TGCGCCAGCAGCCAAGAGGGAGAGACTAGCGGGGGGCTCCCCCGTTACAATGAGCAGTTCTTC	CASSQEGETSGGLPRYNEQFF